These T cell receptor beta chains were read from a single sample in a study of blood T cell repertoires in COVID-19. The protocol was immunoSEQ multiplex PCR, while the TCRdb copy is restricted to in-frame clones and leaves out a portion. The sample shows fewer than 70,000 clones, under 85% of them seen only once. Sequenced input: peripheral blood. These TCRs come from a man in his sixties with acute or convalescent COVID-19. The CDR3 runs from the conserved cysteine through the conserved F or W. Each record gives: D gene, clone size, J gene, V gene, CDR3 DNA, CDR3 protein. The D gene is left open where the match is weak. Some rows have no size entry. The others give once, few or many, or a class for an expanded clone.

TRBD1 NA TRBJ2-1 TRBV10-3 TGTGCCATCAGTGAGTCTACAGGGGTCACCTACAATGAGCAGTTCTTC CAISESTGVTYNEQFF
NA NA TRBJ2-1 TRBV7-9 TGTGCCAGCAGCTCTACCGGGGGGCAGTTCTTC CASSSTGGQFF
NA NA TRBJ2-1 TRBV28 TGTGCCAGCACCATCATCGGACTTAGCTCCTACAATGAGCAGTTCTTC CASTIIGLSSYNEQFF
TRBD1 once TRBJ1-5 TRBV10-3 TGTGCCATCAGTGAGCCAGGGGGCAGGGACCAGCCCCAGCATTTT CAISEPGGRDQPQHF
TRBD1 few TRBJ2-2 TRBV11-3 TGTGCCAGCGGGGACAGGGGGAAACCCGGGGAGCTGTTTTTT CASGDRGKPGELFF
NA once TRBJ1-6 TRBV5-8 TGTGCCAGCAGCTTGGGGGGGGAGCACAATTCACCCCTCCACTTT CASSLGGEHNSPLHF
TRBD1 NA TRBJ1-2 TRBV29-1 TGCAGCTTCGTGGGGACAGGGGGTATGACTAAAAACTATGGCTACACCTTC CSFVGTGGMTKNYGYTF
TRBD2 NA TRBJ2-1 TRBV7-9 TGTGCCAGCAGCTTACTCCTAGCGGGGGGTTACAATGAGCAGTTCTTC CASSLLLAGGYNEQFF
NA NA TRBJ1-5 TRBV28 TGTGCCAGCAGTTTATTGCGCGACTCTCCCCAGCATTTT CASSLLRDSPQHF
NA NA TRBJ2-3 TRBV29-1 TGCAGCGTTGACAGGGGTGGTACAGATACGCAGTATTTT CSVDRGGTDTQYF
TRBD1 NA TRBJ1-2 TRBV28 TGTGCCAGCAGTTCTTCCTCACGGACAGGGGATAACTATGGCTACACCTTC CASSSSSRTGDNYGYTF
NA NA TRBJ1-3 TRBV7-2 TGTGCCAGCGAACGGGGGAGCTCTGGAAACACCATATATTTT CASERGSSGNTIYF
NA NA TRBJ1-2 TRBV5-1 TGCGCCAGCAGCTTGGACCCACAGAACGGCTACACCTTC CASSLDPQNGYTF
TRBD2 NA TRBJ2-1 TRBV29-1 TGCAGCGTTGAATTGGGGTTAGCGGGGGATTACAATGAGCAGTTCTTC CSVELGLAGDYNEQFF
NA NA TRBJ1-2 TRBV7-2 TGTGCCAGCAGCTTAGATCGGCAGGTTGGTGGCTACACCTTC CASSLDRQVGGYTF
TRBD1 NA TRBJ1-5 TRBV24-1 TGTGCCACCAGTCTTGGGCCAGGGGGCAGCAATCAGCCCCAGCATTTT CATSLGPGGSNQPQHF
TRBD2 NA TRBJ2-6 TRBV2 TGTGCCAGCGGGGGGGCTGGGGCCAACGTCCTGACTTTC CASGGAGANVLTF
NA NA TRBJ2-4 TRBV6-1 TGTGCCAGCAGTGAAGCAGTTTTATCCAGTTATATTCAGTACTTC CASSEAVLSSYIQYF
NA once TRBJ1-2 TRBV27 TGTGCCAGCAGTAAGAATATAATAGCTAACTATGGCTACACCTTC CASSKNIIANYGYTF
NA few TRBJ1-2 TRBV5-6 TGTGCCAGCAGCGCTTCAGGGTCGTATGGCTACACCTTC CASSASGSYGYTF
NA NA TRBJ2-1 TRBV28 TGTGCCAGCAGGTTAGCCGGGACATCCTCCTACAATGAGCAGTTCTTC CASRLAGTSSYNEQFF
NA NA TRBJ2-5 TRBV19 TGTGCCAGTAGTCGGGGGTTCGAAGAGACCCAGTACTTC CASSRGFEETQYF
NA NA TRBJ2-5 TRBV30 TGTGCCTGGACGAGGTACCAAGAGACCCAGTACTTC CAWTRYQETQYF
NA NA TRBJ1-2 TRBV24-1 TGTGCCACCAGGCCTTTAGGTCGCGCAGGAAACTATGGCTACACCTTC CATRPLGRAGNYGYTF
NA once TRBJ1-1 TRBV28 TGTGCCAGCAGTTTCGGACTTGAAGCTTTCTTT CASSFGLEAFF
NA NA TRBJ2-3 TRBV7-3 TGTGCCAGCAGCTCCACAGGGCGCACAGATACGCAGTATTTT CASSSTGRTDTQYF
TRBD1 NA TRBJ1-3 TRBV30 TGTGCCTGGAGTGGGGGACAGGGGGCTGGAAACACCATATATTTT CAWSGGQGAGNTIYF
NA NA TRBJ1-2 TRBV5-1 TGCGCCAGCAAGGATGGGGAGGGCTATGGCTACACCTTC CASKDGEGYGYTF
NA NA TRBJ2-3 TRBV7-2 TGTGCCAGCAGCCAACTGGATACGCAGTATTTT CASSQLDTQYF
NA NA TRBJ2-2 TRBV12-3/TRBV12-4 TGTGCCAGCAGTTTAGGGGACTCCGGGGAGCTGTTTTTT CASSLGDSGELFF
NA NA TRBJ2-7 TRBV7-9 TGTGCCAGCAGCTTAGGAGGGTGGCGGGAGCAGTACTTC CASSLGGWREQYF
TRBD1 NA TRBJ1-1 TRBV14 TGTGCCAGCAGCCAGGACAGGGAGCGTGAAGCTTTCTTT CASSQDREREAFF
NA once TRBJ1-4 TRBV4-1 TGCGCCAGCAGCCCGGACAGCTTTAATGAAAAACTGTTTTTT CASSPDSFNEKLFF
TRBD1 NA TRBJ2-5 TRBV2 TGTGCCAGCAGGGGACAGGGGGAGACCCAGTACTTC CASRGQGETQYF
NA few TRBJ2-1 TRBV18 TGTGCCAGCTCACCATTACAGGGTAGCTACAATGAGCAGTTCTTC CASSPLQGSYNEQFF
TRBD2 NA TRBJ2-3 TRBV5-1 TGCGCCAGCAGCGTGGGACTAGCGGGGAGCACAGATACGCAGTATTTT CASSVGLAGSTDTQYF
NA NA TRBJ1-6 TRBV5-1 TGCGCCAGCAGCTGGGGGCCAGGGGAAGGTTCACCCCTCCACTTT CASSWGPGEGSPLHF
NA few TRBJ2-7 TRBV19 TGTGCCAGTAGTATAGATTCCCAGGGTTTCTACGAGCAGTACTTC CASSIDSQGFYEQYF
NA NA TRBJ1-4 TRBV4-2 TGTGCCAGCAGCCAAGACGGTAGGAGGGATGGAAAACTGTTTTTT CASSQDGRRDGKLFF
NA NA TRBJ1-3 TRBV19 TGTGCCAGTAGCCCGACAGCTTCTGGAAACACCATATATTTT CASSPTASGNTIYF
TRBD2 NA TRBJ2-3 TRBV5-4 TGTGCCAGCAGCTTGGGGGCTAGCGGGGGCACAGATACGCAGTATTTT CASSLGASGGTDTQYF
NA once TRBJ2-5 TRBV18 TGTGCCAGCTCACCGGGGGCACAGACCCAGTACTTC CASSPGAQTQYF
TRBD1 NA TRBJ1-4 TRBV5-5 TGTGCCAGCAGCTTTACAGGGGGCGGGGATGAAAAACTGTTTTTT CASSFTGGGDEKLFF
NA NA TRBJ1-4 TRBV6-5 TGTGCCAGCAGTTCAAGGGGCCGAACTAATGAAAAACTGTTTTTT CASSSRGRTNEKLFF
TRBD1 few TRBJ1-2 TRBV27 TGTGCCAGCAGTCGGACAGGGGTCGGCTACACCTTC CASSRTGVGYTF
NA NA TRBJ1-2 TRBV24-1 TGTGCCACCAGTGACCCTTATGGCTACACCTTC CATSDPYGYTF
TRBD2 NA TRBJ2-1 TRBV6-5 TGTGCCAGCAGTTACTCGGGACTAGCAGTGGCCCAGTTCTTC CASSYSGLAVAQFF
NA NA TRBJ2-2 TRBV12-3/TRBV12-4 TGTGCCAGCAGATCCCGGGACACCGGGGAGCTGTTTTTT CASRSRDTGELFF
TRBD2 NA TRBJ2-3 TRBV7-3 TGTGCCAGCAGCCCAAGGGAACCTGGGGGACTAGCGGGGGCAGGAGATACGCAGTATTTT CASSPREPGGLAGAGDTQYF
NA NA TRBJ2-7 TRBV7-9 TGTGCCAGCAGCTTAGTAGGGGACGAGCAGTACTTC CASSLVGDEQYF
NA NA TRBJ2-7 TRBV15 TGTGCCACCAGCGGGAGCATGGGGTCCTACGAGCAGTACTTC CATSGSMGSYEQYF
NA NA TRBJ1-5 TRBV12-3/TRBV12-4 TGTGCCAGCAGAACAGGGTTCAGGCAGCCCCAGCATTTT CASRTGFRQPQHF
TRBD1 NA TRBJ1-6 TRBV27 TGTGCCAGCAGTAAGACAGGGGGCCATTCACCCCTCCACTTT CASSKTGGHSPLHF
TRBD1 NA TRBJ1-1 TRBV25-1 TGTGCCAGCAGTTCCCGGGACAGACATATGAACACTGAAGCTTTCTTT CASSSRDRHMNTEAFF
NA NA TRBJ2-1 TRBV7-2 TGTGCCAGCAGCTTATTCGGTGAGCAGTTCTTC CASSLFGEQFF
NA once TRBJ2-1 TRBV4-2 TGTGCCAGCAGCCAAGAGGTCAGCTCCTACAATGAGCAGTTCTTC CASSQEVSSYNEQFF
NA once TRBJ2-2 TRBV11-2 TGTGCCAGCAGCCAGGACAGAGACACCGGGGAGCTGTTTTTT CASSQDRDTGELFF
TRBD2 NA TRBJ2-3 TRBV7-3 TGTGCCAGCAGCGCTACTAGCGGGGTCGCAGATACGCAGTATTTT CASSATSGVADTQYF
NA NA TRBJ1-1 TRBV5-4 TGTGCCAGCAGCCTAGACGTGGGGGCCACTGAAGCTTTCTTT CASSLDVGATEAFF